Here is one TCR beta chain with its context. Its target antigen remains unknown. The sample holds no much larger clone one base away, and base qualities are not on file. The data derive from a study of T cell responses to AZD1222 COVID-19 vaccine (dated by TCRdb to 2020 to 2022). Context from the whole study: AZD1222 recipients given second doses at about 4 weeks or at about 12 weeks were pooled, since spike-specific TCR depth and breadth were not found to differ between the two schedules. Trial participants were enrolled by age into subgroups of 18-55, 56-69 and 70-plus years, and around 150, 29 and 61 TCR-sequenced participants, respectively, were included in these subgroups. A total of 230 to 250 trial participants underwent TCR sequencing, of whom about 210 had received two doses of AZD1222 and roughly 26 had received two doses of the MenACWY control vaccine. Broader findings and caveats from the paper: Conclusions about previously exposed vaccinees were limited because only six or seven AZD1222 recipients were SARS-CoV-2 seropositive at baseline. Epitopes outside the regions mutated in the B.1.351 and B.1.1.7 variants were reportedly recognized by nearly half of the unique spike-specific TCRs. After two AZD1222 doses, both the breadth and the depth of spike-specific TCRs were significantly higher than at day 0 and than in MenACWY recipients. In the small 56-69-year group, the increase in depth fell short of significance, most likely because of low power. Vaccine-associated CD4 TCRs spanned the whole spike protein, with dominant responses in regions 160-218 and 743-854. Because no day 14 peak-response samples were available, the repertoires could be characterized only after the peak T cell response. Participants were mostly white British, with more females than males. The authors suggested clonal diversity may have been underestimated.

The CDR3 regions of human TCRbeta chains were subjected to immunosequencing. From the authors' description of their analysis: TCRs in the repertoires were compared against a reference library of SARS-CoV-2-specific TCRs that had been generated with the MIRA antigen-specificity platform. Breadth was defined as the fraction of unique TCRs that were SARS-CoV-2-associated. Depth was defined as the fraction of total T cells that were SARS-CoV-2-associated. Each spike-specific TCR was assigned to its reactive spike region and to a CD4 or CD8 class using the MIRA data. Log10-transformed breadth and depth values were compared by one-way ANOVA with Sidak's multiple comparisons tests. TCRdb stores this immuneACCESS table with in-frame sequences only. Part of the clones is absent; in the studies checked, under half of the shortfall reflects unresolved V genes, and no reason is known for the rest. D and trimming come from the DNA, and the V and J calls and clone size come from that table. The sample table lists about 120,000 clones, roughly 90% of them with a count of one. The top ten hold roughly 3.5% of the sample.

The time point label corresponds to: baseline before first vaccination. The vaccinee samples were drawn from two UK trials, COV001 and COV002, one of which was a single-blind randomized controlled phase 2/3 trial testing AZD1222 (ChAdOx1 nCoV-19) in healthy adults. For TCRbeta chain sequencing, PBMC samples were collected from trial participants at day 0 and at day 28 after the second dose. Cut back by 2 bases and 5 bases, the V and J ends lie 7 bases apart. The germline V gene (reference sequence) specifies SGHNT as CDR1 and YYREEE as CDR2. The CDR3, from cysteine to phenylalanine, totals 12 residues. Only the CDR3 portion is preserved as DNA: 36 bases, with reading frame beginning at the first base.

The sequences come from peripheral blood, collected on day 0 of AZD1222 vaccination. The receptor was derived from an adult in good health. The chain is encoded by TRBV5-4 joined to TRBJ1-1, with a weak D call of TRBD1 (6 bases match). Here the CDR3 is given as CASSLQGTEAFF. The DNA is TGTGCCAGCAGCTTACAGGGTACTGAAGCTTTCTTT. The variable domain in full, with residues beyond the CDR3 obtained from the reference TRBV5-4 and TRBJ1-1 genes, is ETGVTQSPTHLIKTRGQQVTLRCSSQSGHNTVSWYQQALGQGPQFIFQYYREEENGRGNFPPRFSGLQFPNYSSELNVNALELDDSALYLCASSLQGTEAFFGQGTRLTVV.